One sample yielded the 27 T cell receptor beta chains listed below, sequenced in a study of T cells in Graves' hyperthyroidism and ophthalmopathy. RNA transcripts served as the template for amplifying TCR beta CDR3 regions. Carried out on the TCR CDR3, a first-round RT-PCR used the HTBI primer set. TCRdb passed the multiplex PCR reads through MiXCR, listing each CDR3 protein once. The table shows fewer than 350,000 distinct CDR3 sequences, with about 18% occurring only once. What was sequenced was blood. These receptors were taken from a woman in her forties or fifties with Graves' hyperthyroidism.

This clonotype was recorded at least ten times. The chain is built from TRBV11-1 and TRBJ2-7; 9 bases are a match to TRBD2. The V gene end was trimmed by 2 bases and the J gene end by 6 bases; junction bases not matched to a gene: 5. Germline values: CDR1 SGHAT, CDR2 FQDESV (reference sequence). The CDR3 is made up of 14 amino acids. CDR3 bases: TGTGCCAGCAGCTTACGCGGGAGGGTAACCGAGCAGTACTTC. The encoded protein is CASSLRGRVTEQYF.

This clonotype came up many times. The chain links TRBV30 to TRBJ2-7; 14 bases map to TRBD2. The CDR3 has 18 residues. The J segment lost 3 bases and the V segment lost 7 bases, leaving 17 bases of the junction unmatched. Germline V lookup: CDR1 GTSNPN, CDR2 SVGIG (reference sequence). CDR3 sequence reads: CAYSVLPGLAGVFYEQYF. The DNA of the CDR3 is TGTGCCTACTCGGTCTTACCGGGACTAGCGGGAGTGTTCTACGAGCAGTACTTC.

This clonotype showed up just a few times. The chain joins TRBV24-1 to TRBJ2-1, with TRBD1 matching 8 bases. This CDR3 is built from 17 residues. The ends lost 3 bases at V and 9 bases at J; junction bases unmatched: 15. Germline V CDR1 and CDR2: KGHDR, SFDVKD. For the CDR3, the DNA is TGTGCCACCAGTGATACAGGGGGGAAAACCTCCTACGGTGAGCAGTTCTTC. Translation: CATSDTGGKTSYGEQFF.

Turning to this clonotype: This may be a read error, as it is one base from a much larger clone. V usage is TRBV11-2 and J usage is TRBJ2-2; D might be TRBD2 (7 bases). The germline V gene encodes CDR1 SGHAT and CDR2 FQNNGV. The ends were cut back, 9 bases at V and 8 bases at J, with 25 bases in the middle. This CDR3 comprises 16 residues. The chain's CDR3 is CASTQWGQGGTGELFF. For the CDR3, the DNA is TGTGCCAGTACCCAATGGGGGCAGGGAGGGACGGGGGAGCTGTTTTTT.

The J gene is TRBJ2-4, the V gene TRBV10-3; D assignment may be TRBD1 or TRBD2 (5 bases each). Germline V gives CDR1 ENHRY, CDR2 SYGVKD. V was shortened by 0 bases and J by 8 bases, with 14 bases between the two germline ends. CDR3 length equals 15 residues. The CDR3 region is CAISESGPRGDIQYF. The CDR3 DNA sequence: TGTGCCATCAGTGAGTCGGGACCAAGAGGAGACATTCAGTACTTC.

The V and J genes are TRBV6-1 and TRBJ2-1, with TRBD2 as a possible D gene (5 bases). Germline V gives CDR1 MNHNS, CDR2 SASEGT. The CDR3 runs 15 residues. V lost 1 base and J lost 3, with 10 bases in between. CDR3 nucleotides: TGTGCCAGCAGTGAAGAGGCGGGCTTCTACAATGAGCAGTTCTTC. Translation gives CASSEEAGFYNEQFF.

This clonotype was seen many times. The CDR3 protein is CASSLDGLKVLTDTQYF. DNA of the CDR3: TGTGCCAGCAGCTTGGACGGACTGAAAGTTCTCACAGATACGCAGTATTTT. The genes are TRBV7-2 and TRBJ2-3; a possible D gene is TRBD2 (5 bases). The CDR3 runs 17 residues. Trimming pared 3 bases from V and 2 bases from J, leaving 18 bases between. Germline V gene sequence: CDR1 SGHTA, CDR2 FQGNSA.

The chain couples TRBV12-3 or TRBV12-4 to TRBJ1-4, with D possibly being TRBD1 (6 bases). This CDR3 is 13 amino acids long. The V and J ends lost 6 bases and 8 bases respectively, with 13 bases between them. The CDR3 here is CASSRDNAEKLFF. The CDR3 bases are TGTGCCAGCAGCCGGGACAACGCGGAAAAACTGTTTTTT.

The CDR3 loop reads CSVSSQGDDQPQHF. CDR3 bases: TGCAGCGTTTCATCACAGGGGGACGATCAGCCCCAGCATTTT. This sequence joins TRBV29-1 and TRBJ1-5; 8 positions agree with TRBD1. The germline V gene has CDR1 SQVTM and CDR2 ANQGSEA. J was trimmed by 5 bases and V by 5 bases; bases with no gene match: 8. The CDR3 extends over 14 amino acids.

The chain carries TRBV6-1 and TRBJ1-4, with D unresolved. The CDR3 is 13 residues long. Between the trimmed V and J ends, which lost 7 bases and 5 bases, there was a span of 11 bases. Germline V gene data show CDR1 as MNHNS and CDR2 as SASEGT. For the CDR3, the DNA is TGTGCCAGCAAGCGGAATAACAATGAAAAACTGTTTTTT. Its protein product is CASKRNNNEKLFF.

This sequence joins TRBV5-6 and TRBJ2-7, with 11 positions matching TRBD2. In germline, CDR1 is SGHDT, CDR2 YYEEEE. J lost 3 bases, V lost 1 base, and 12 bases had no gene match. There are 18 residues in the CDR3. The CDR3 region has the DNA TGTGCCAGCAGCTTGCTAGCGGGAGGACTCAGTTCGGACTACGAGCAGTACTTC. Amino acids: CASSLLAGGLSSDYEQYF.

At least ten counts were recorded for this clonotype. The rearrangement uses TRBV3-1 and TRBJ1-3; D is unclear. The V gene's germline CDR1 is LGHDT and CDR2 YNNKEL (reference sequence). The CDR3 covers 17 residues. Trimming removed 1 base at V and 0 bases at J, with 13 bases between. As DNA, the CDR3 is TGTGCCAGCAGCCAAGTTTCCAGGAGGAGCTCTGGAAACACCATATATTTT. Protein sequence: CASSQVSRRSSGNTIYF.

This clonotype was found a few times. The chain has TRBV4-1 and TRBJ2-2; 7 positions agree with TRBD1. Germline loops: CDR1 MGHRA, CDR2 YSYEKL. The V and J ends lost 4 bases and 7 bases, in that order; junction bases with no gene match: 12. The CDR3 spans 16 residues. CDR3 bases: TGCGCCAGCAGCCCCAGGGACAGCCGCAGTATCGGGGAGCTGTTTTTT. Amino acid sequence: CASSPRDSRSIGELFF.

CDR3 sequence (DNA): TGTGCCAGCAGTTTCGGGACGATTAATGAGCAGTTCTTC. This sequence encodes CASSFGTINEQFF. The V gene is TRBV12-3 or TRBV12-4, the J gene TRBJ2-1, with D perhaps being TRBD1 or TRBD2 (5 bases each). V lost 3 bases and J lost 7, with 10 bases in between. The CDR3 is 13 amino acids.

The genes are TRBV30 and TRBJ2-5; the D call may be TRBD1 or TRBD2 (5 bases each). Germline V lookup: CDR1 GTSNPN, CDR2 SVGIG (reference sequence). V gave up 5 bases and J gave up 4 bases, with 17 bases separating them. The CDR3 spans 14 residues. The CDR3: CAWSRDPKVETQYF. CDR3 sequence (DNA): TGTGCCTGGTCTCGGGACCCCAAGGTAGAGACCCAGTACTTC.

This clonotype appeared many times. The rearrangement links TRBV5-1 to TRBJ1-1; D is unresolved. The V end lost 2 bases, the J end lost 10 bases, and 21 bases lay between the germline ends. The CDR3 is 15 amino acids. In germline, CDR1 is SGHRS, CDR2 YFSETQ. This CDR3 is CASSLEGSTQKGAFF. The CDR3 DNA reads TGCGCCAGCAGCTTAGAAGGGTCAACCCAGAAGGGAGCTTTCTTT.

The chain has TRBV10-3 and TRBJ1-6; D is ambiguous. Germline V gene lookup returns CDR1 ENHRY and CDR2 SYGVKD. The CDR3 loop spans 14 amino acids. The V end was cut by 7 bases, the J end by 5 bases, with 12 bases between. This CDR3 reads CAITMDANNSPLHF. DNA of the CDR3: TGTGCCATCACGATGGATGCCAATAATTCACCCCTCCACTTT.

The chain recombines TRBV11-2 with TRBJ1-2; D unclear. The V end was cut by 6 bases, the J end by 6 bases, with 17 bases between. CDR1 is SGHAT, CDR2 FQNNGV, per germline. This CDR3 has 14 residues. In DNA form, the CDR3 reads TGTGCCAGCAGAGAGGTGGGCGCTGGTCATGGCTACACCTTC. It codes for CASREVGAGHGYTF.

This clonotype was counted many times. The J gene is TRBJ2-1, the V gene TRBV5-1; D is unresolved. Trimming shortened V by 4 bases and J by 8 bases, and 13 bases separated the two germline ends. Germline V gene sequence: CDR1 SGHRS, CDR2 YFSETQ. The CDR3 has 13 residues. The CDR3 DNA reads as TGCGCCAGCAGCCACGAGAGTGCCGATGAGCAGTTCTTC. This sequence encodes CASSHESADEQFF.

The chain employs TRBV6-5 and TRBJ2-6; no clear D. Germline CDR1 MNHEY, CDR2 SVGAGI. The CDR3 covers 15 residues. Trimming took 7 bases from V and 0 from J, leaving 10 bases between them. The CDR3 sequence is CASKPGISGANVLTF. CDR3 DNA sequence: TGTGCCAGCAAACCGGGCATCTCTGGGGCCAACGTCCTGACTTTC.

Only a few counts were recorded for this clonotype. The chain links TRBV6-5 to TRBJ1-4; D remains unclear. V lost 4 bases and J 13 bases, leaving 13 bases between the germline ends. The CDR3 is 12 residues long. In germline, CDR1 is MNHEY, CDR2 SVGAGI. CDR3 region: CASSLRGDGLFF. CDR3 nucleotides: TGTGCCAGCAGTTTAAGAGGTGATGGACTGTTTTTT.

This rearrangement joins TRBV4-2 to TRBJ2-3; TRBD2 matches 11 bases. The germline CDR1 and CDR2 sequences are LGHNA and YNFKEQ. The CDR3 covers 18 residues. V shed 4 bases, J shed 0 bases, and the junction held 9 bases outside the gene matches. This chain's CDR3 is CASSRNLAGGPSTDTQYF. The CDR3, as DNA: TGTGCCAGCAGCCGAAATTTAGCGGGAGGGCCGAGCACAGATACGCAGTATTTT.

This chain connects TRBV7-3 to TRBJ2-6; D uncertain. The CDR3 spans 13 residues. From germline, CDR1 is SGHTA and CDR2 FQGTGA. With 3 bases removed from V and 4 bases from J, the gap between germline ends came to 4 bases. CDR3 sequence reads: CASSFAGANVLTF. In DNA form, the CDR3 reads TGTGCCAGCAGCTTCGCCGGGGCCAACGTCCTGACTTTC.

This clonotype was picked up many times. This sequence joins TRBV29-1 and TRBJ2-1, with D possibly TRBD2 on 5 matching bases. Germline assignment: CDR1 SQVTM and CDR2 ANQGSEA. V lost 7 bases and J lost 2, with 21 bases in between. This CDR3 has 16 amino acids. CDR3 protein: CSAEGEPSSTYNEQFF. The CDR3, as DNA: TGCAGCGCCGAGGGAGAGCCTAGCAGCACCTACAATGAGCAGTTCTTC.

This clonotype showed up many times. J is TRBJ2-7 and V is TRBV5-5; 7 bases match TRBD1. Looked up from germline, CDR1 is SGHKS and CDR2 is YYEKEE (reference sequence). CDR3 length: 15 amino acids. With 4 bases clipped from V and 3 bases from J, the junction kept 10 bases outside the gene matches. The CDR3 DNA reads as TGTGCCAGCAGCAACTTGACAGGGAGCGGCTACGAGCAGTACGTC. It codes for CASSNLTGSGYEQYV.

The chain uses TRBV9 and TRBJ2-5; D possibly corresponds to TRBD1 (6 bases). The CDR3 is made up of 15 amino acids. Between the trimmed V and J ends, which lost 1 base and 2 bases, there was a span of 12 bases. CDR1 and CDR2 from the germline V gene are SGDLS and YYNGEE. The CDR3 DNA reads TGTGCCAGCAGCGTACAGGGGCAGGGGCAAGAGACCCAGTACTTC. Amino acid sequence: CASSVQGQGQETQYF.

CDR3 protein: CASSLGPWGYTF. The CDR3, as DNA: TGTGCCAGCAGTTTGGGACCTTGGGGCTACACCTTC. The chain couples TRBV28 to TRBJ1-2; weak D call: TRBD1 (5 bases). Germline CDR1 is MDHEN and CDR2 is SYDVKM. V lost 3 bases and J 8 bases, leaving 10 bases between the germline ends. The CDR3 consists of 12 residues.